This TCR beta chain was captured by sequencing in a study of cytomegalovirus exposure and HLA in healthy donors. The study ran its PCR with 60 Vbeta and 13 Jbeta primers. Using immunoSEQ multiplex PCR, the repertoire was profiled, and TCRdb retains in-frame clones only, with some absent. Seen here are under 120,000 clones, 70% observed once, and the top ten hold about 11%. Trimming cost V 0 bases and J 4 bases; bases outside gene matches: 1. The CDR3 spans 14 residues. Looked up from germline, CDR1 is ENHRY and CDR2 is SYGVKD. A note on this clone: Other DNA sequences of this sample code for an identical CDR3.

The sequencing sample was made of PBMCs. The chain combines TRBV10-3 with TRBJ2-5; 8 nucleotides agree with TRBD1. This clonotype originated in a man aged 35 to 55 in good health and CMV-seropositive. The CDR3 DNA is TGTGCCATCAGTGAGTCCGGGACAGGAGAGACCCAGTACTTC. It is translated as CAISESGTGETQYF.